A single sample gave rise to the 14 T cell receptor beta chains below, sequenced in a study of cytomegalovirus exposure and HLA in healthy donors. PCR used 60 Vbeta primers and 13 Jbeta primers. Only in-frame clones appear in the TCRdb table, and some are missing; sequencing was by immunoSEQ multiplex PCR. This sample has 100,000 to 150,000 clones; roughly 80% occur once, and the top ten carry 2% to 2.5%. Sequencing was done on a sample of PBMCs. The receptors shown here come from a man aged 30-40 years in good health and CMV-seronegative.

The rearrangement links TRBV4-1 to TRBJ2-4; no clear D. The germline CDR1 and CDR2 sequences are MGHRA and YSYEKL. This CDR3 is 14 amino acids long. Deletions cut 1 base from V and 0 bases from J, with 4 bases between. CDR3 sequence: CASSQGLAKNIQYF. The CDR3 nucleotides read TGCGCCAGCAGCCAAGGGCTAGCCAAAAACATTCAGTACTTC.

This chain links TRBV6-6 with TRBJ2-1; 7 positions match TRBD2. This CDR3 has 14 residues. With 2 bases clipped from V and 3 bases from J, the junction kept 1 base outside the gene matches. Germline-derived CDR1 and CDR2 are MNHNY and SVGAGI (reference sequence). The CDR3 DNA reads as TGTGCCAGCAGTTACGGGACTATCTACAATGAGCAGTTCTTC. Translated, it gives CASSYGTIYNEQFF.

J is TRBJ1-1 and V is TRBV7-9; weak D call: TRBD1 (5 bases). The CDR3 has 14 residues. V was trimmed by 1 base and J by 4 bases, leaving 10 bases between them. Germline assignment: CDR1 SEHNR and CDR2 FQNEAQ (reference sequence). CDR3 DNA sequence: TGTGCCAGCAGCTTAGAGCGGGGGGGCACTGAAGCTTTCTTT. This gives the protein CASSLERGGTEAFF.

Written as DNA, the CDR3 is TGTGCCAGCAGTGAAGTGGTTCTAGCGGGCAACACCGGGGAGCTGTTTTTT. Protein product: CASSEVVLAGNTGELFF. The chain recombines TRBV6-1 with TRBJ2-2, with TRBD2 identical over 8 bases. Per the germline V gene, CDR1 is MNHNS and CDR2 is SASEGT. With V trimmed by 1 base and J by 2 bases, 6 bases remained unmatched. The CDR3 has 17 residues.

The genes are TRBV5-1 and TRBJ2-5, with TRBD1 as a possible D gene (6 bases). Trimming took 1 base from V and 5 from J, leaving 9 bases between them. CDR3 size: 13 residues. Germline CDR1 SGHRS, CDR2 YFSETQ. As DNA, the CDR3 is TGCGCCAGCAGCTTGCCAGGGGTCGAGACCCAGTACTTC. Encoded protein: CASSLPGVETQYF.

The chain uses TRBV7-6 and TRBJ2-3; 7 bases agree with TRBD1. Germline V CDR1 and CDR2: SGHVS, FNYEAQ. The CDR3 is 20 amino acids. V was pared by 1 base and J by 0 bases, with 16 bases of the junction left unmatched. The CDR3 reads CASSLGVQTGKFPSTDTQYF. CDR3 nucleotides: TGTGCCAGCAGCTTAGGAGTACAGACAGGGAAGTTTCCTAGCACAGATACGCAGTATTTT.

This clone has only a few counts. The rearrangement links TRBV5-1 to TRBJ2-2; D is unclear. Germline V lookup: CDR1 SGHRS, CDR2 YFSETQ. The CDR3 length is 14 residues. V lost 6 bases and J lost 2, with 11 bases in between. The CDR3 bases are TGCGCCAGCACGGTGAGAGCAAACACCGGGGAGCTGTTTTTT. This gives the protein CASTVRANTGELFF.

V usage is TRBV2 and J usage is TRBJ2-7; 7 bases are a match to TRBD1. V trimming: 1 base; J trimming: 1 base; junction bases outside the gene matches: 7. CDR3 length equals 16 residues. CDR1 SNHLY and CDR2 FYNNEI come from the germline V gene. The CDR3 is CASSEERAGGSYEQYF. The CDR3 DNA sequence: TGTGCCAGCAGTGAAGAGAGGGCAGGGGGATCCTACGAGCAGTACTTC.

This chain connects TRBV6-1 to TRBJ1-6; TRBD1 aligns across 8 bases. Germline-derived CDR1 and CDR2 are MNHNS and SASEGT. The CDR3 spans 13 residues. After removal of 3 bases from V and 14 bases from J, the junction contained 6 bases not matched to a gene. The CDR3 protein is CASSDRTGLTLHF. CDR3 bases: TGTGCCAGCAGTGACAGGACAGGGTTGACCCTCCACTTT.

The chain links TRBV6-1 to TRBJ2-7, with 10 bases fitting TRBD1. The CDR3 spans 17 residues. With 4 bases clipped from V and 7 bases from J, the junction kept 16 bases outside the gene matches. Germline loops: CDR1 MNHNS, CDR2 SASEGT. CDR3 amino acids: CASSVSIRDRGFIEQYF. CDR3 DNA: TGTGCCAGCAGTGTCTCGATCCGGGACAGGGGCTTTATAGAGCAGTACTTC.

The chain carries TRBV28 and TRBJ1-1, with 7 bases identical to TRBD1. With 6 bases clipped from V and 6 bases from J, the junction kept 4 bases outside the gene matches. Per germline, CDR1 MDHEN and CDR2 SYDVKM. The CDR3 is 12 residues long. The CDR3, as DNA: TGTGCCAGCAGCTTAACAGGGGCTGAAGCTTTCTTT. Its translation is CASSLTGAEAFF. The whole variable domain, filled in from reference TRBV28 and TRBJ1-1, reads DVKVTQSSRYLVKRTGEKVFLECVQDMDHENMFWYRQDPGLGLRLIYFSYDVKMKEKGDIPEGYSVSREKKERFSLILESASTNQTSMYLCASSLTGAEAFFGQGTRLTVV.

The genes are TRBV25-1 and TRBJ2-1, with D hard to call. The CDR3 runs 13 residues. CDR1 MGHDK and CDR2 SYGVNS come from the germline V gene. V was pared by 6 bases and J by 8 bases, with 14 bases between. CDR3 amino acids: CASRAYGTDEQFF. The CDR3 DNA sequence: TGTGCCAGCAGAGCTTACGGAACAGATGAGCAGTTCTTC.

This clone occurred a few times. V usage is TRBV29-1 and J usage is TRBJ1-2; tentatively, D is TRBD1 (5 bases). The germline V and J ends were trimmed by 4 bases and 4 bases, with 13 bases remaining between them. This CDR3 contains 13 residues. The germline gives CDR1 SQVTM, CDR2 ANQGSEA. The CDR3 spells CSVALWQGYGYTF. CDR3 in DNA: TGCAGCGTTGCCCTATGGCAGGGCTATGGCTACACCTTC.

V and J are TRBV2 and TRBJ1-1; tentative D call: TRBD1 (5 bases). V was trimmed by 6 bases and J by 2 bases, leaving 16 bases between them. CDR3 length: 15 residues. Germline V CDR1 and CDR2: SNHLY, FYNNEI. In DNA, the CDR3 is TGTGCCAGCAGGCCCGCGGGGGGTTATAACACTGAAGCTTTCTTT. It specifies CASRPAGGYNTEAFF.